This TCR beta chain emerged from a study of CD8+CD57+ T cells in acquired aplastic anemia. Investigators profiled TCR beta VDJ and CDR3 from genomic DNA template. One entry per CDR3 protein, called by TCRdb with MiXCR from the reads. This table has 150,000 to 200,000 distinct CDR3 sequences, 45% to 55% appearing once. Sequencing was done on patients that had shown CD8+CD57+ cell expansion by flow cytometry. This CDR3 is 15 amino acids long. V was clipped by 0 bases and J by 5 bases; unmatched bases: 5. The germline CDR1 and CDR2 sequences are SGHVS and FQNEAQ. This sequence originates from a human donor with aplastic anemia. The chain is built from TRBV7-8 and TRBJ2-3, with TRBD2 identical over 7 bases. The specimen was sorted CD4+, CD8+, or CD8+CD57+ T cells (not recorded which) from PBMCs. This chain's CDR3 is CASSLAGGPGDTQYF. In nucleotides, the CDR3 is TGTGCCAGCAGCTTAGCGGGAGGGCCGGGAGATACGCAGTATTTT.